Shown below are 11 T cell receptor beta chains from a single sample sequenced in a study of T cell repertoires in cytomegalovirus infection. TCRdb reprocessed the reads via MiXCR and lists one record per CDR3 protein. The profile shows more than 400,000 distinct CDR3 sequences, roughly 29% of them singletons. Sequenced input: PBMCs. All receptors derive from a human donor in good health (CMV status not recorded). Some clones in this sample may be carry-over from other donors' samples.

Many counts were recorded for this clonotype. The genes are TRBV6-6 and TRBJ2-1, with 10 bases lining up with TRBD2. Germline loops: CDR1 MNHNY, CDR2 SVGAGI (reference sequence). The CDR3 extends over 18 amino acids. V gave up 0 bases and J gave up 4 bases; unmatched junction bases: 9. CDR3 loop: CASSYSSGSGRRYNEQFF. The CDR3 nucleotides are TGTGCCAGCAGTTACTCGTCGGGTAGCGGGAGGAGGTACAATGAGCAGTTCTTC.

This clonotype occurred a few times. The genes are TRBV14 and TRBJ2-3; TRBD1 might be the D (5 bases). The V and J ends lost 0 bases and 0 bases respectively, with 13 bases between them. Germline V gives CDR1 SGHDN, CDR2 FVKESK. The CDR3 sequence is 17 residues long. The DNA for the CDR3 is TGTGCCAGCAGCCAAGATATTCAGGGCCCTAGCACAGATACGCAGTATTTT. Translation: CASSQDIQGPSTDTQYF.

This clonotype was seen only a few times. Written as DNA, the CDR3 is TGTGCCAGCAGCTCTAGCCCCGGGGCCGGGGAGCTGTTTTTT. This translates into CASSSSPGAGELFF. The chain employs TRBV11-3 and TRBJ2-2; D possibly corresponds to TRBD2 (5 bases). From germline, CDR1 is SGHNT and CDR2 YENEEA. There are 14 residues in the CDR3. V lost 4 bases to trimming and J lost 6 bases, with 12 bases between them.

The chain combines TRBV6-6 with TRBJ2-3, with 14 bases that match TRBD2. Germline loops: CDR1 MNHNY, CDR2 SVGAGI (reference sequence). This CDR3 is built from 17 residues. V gave up 0 bases and J gave up 4 bases; unmatched junction bases: 3. Here the CDR3 reads CASSYSGTSGSSDTQYF. The CDR3 DNA reads as TGTGCCAGCAGTTACTCGGGGACTAGCGGGAGTTCAGATACGCAGTATTTT.

This chain connects TRBV30 to TRBJ2-1; 7 bases match TRBD2. J was trimmed by 5 bases and V by 2 bases; bases with no gene match: 6. The CDR3 has 14 amino acids. Germline CDR1 GTSNPN, CDR2 SVGIG (reference sequence). The CDR3 region has the DNA TGTGCCTGGAGTATACCTAGCGGAAACAATGAGCAGTTCTTC. It translates to CAWSIPSGNNEQFF.

This clonotype was recorded a few times. The gene calls are TRBV5-4 and TRBJ2-1, with 10 bases fitting TRBD2. CDR3 length: 15 residues. Germline CDR1 SGHNT, CDR2 YYREEE (reference sequence). V gave up 0 bases and J gave up 7 bases; unmatched junction bases: 4. CDR3 DNA: TGTGCCAGCAGCTTGGTTTCTAGCGGGAGTAATGAGCAGTTCTTC. As protein: CASSLVSSGSNEQFF.

This clonotype occurred a few times. The rearrangement uses TRBV20-1 and TRBJ2-3; D gene ambiguous. V was shortened by 6 bases and J by 0 bases, with 13 bases between the two germline ends. The CDR3 runs 14 residues. Germline CDR1 is DFQATT and CDR2 is SNEGSKA (reference sequence). CDR3 coding DNA: TGCAGTGCACACGGGCGAGACAGCACAGATACGCAGTATTTT. Its protein is CSAHGRDSTDTQYF.

The rearrangement joins TRBV6-2 or TRBV6-3 to TRBJ2-5; D might be TRBD1 or TRBD2, each matching 6 bases. Trimming pared 7 bases from V and 1 base from J, leaving 16 bases between. This CDR3 spans 15 amino acids. Germline CDR1 and CDR2: MNHEY and SVGEGT. CDR3 in amino acids: CASTISGGPQETQYF. CDR3 in DNA: TGTGCCAGCACCATCTCCGGGGGCCCCCAAGAGACCCAGTACTTC.

This clonotype came up a few times. The chain combines TRBV7-6 with TRBJ1-2; unclear D gene. V lost 5 bases and J lost 8, with 9 bases in between. CDR1 is SGHVS and CDR2 is FNYEAQ in the germline V gene. The CDR3 is made up of 11 amino acids. The CDR3 is CASSAEGGYTF. For the CDR3, the DNA is TGTGCCAGCAGCGCCGAAGGGGGCTACACCTTC.

This clonotype was picked up many times. The V gene is TRBV7-2, the J gene TRBJ2-1; 8 positions agree with TRBD2. The CDR3 extends over 15 amino acids. V was pared by 1 base and J by 4 bases, with 3 bases of the junction left unmatched. The germline CDR1 and CDR2 sequences are SGHTA and FQGNSA. The CDR3, as DNA: TGTGCCAGCAGCTTAGATAGCGGGAATTACAATGAGCAGTTCTTC. Amino acids: CASSLDSGNYNEQFF.

V and J are TRBV20-1 and TRBJ2-5, with 8 bases matching TRBD1. The CDR3 contains 13 residues. V lost 5 bases and J lost 2; bases outside the gene matches: 4. Germline V lookup: CDR1 DFQATT, CDR2 SNEGSKA (reference sequence). The CDR3: CSAARQGQETQYF. The CDR3, as DNA: TGCAGTGCTGCGCGACAGGGGCAAGAGACCCAGTACTTC.